The rows below give T cell receptor beta chains drawn from one sample of a study of vaccination and CD4 T cells after COVID-19. Via MiXCR, TCRdb re-called the PCR reads, giving one row per CDR3 protein. This table has just under 20,000 distinct CDR3 sequences, around 40% appearing once. Their specific antigens are unknown. Sample: CD4+ T cells from blood, cultured in vitro, taken before SARS-CoV-2 vaccination. These receptors came from a human donor who received a COVID-19 vaccine. Each CDR3 is given with its conserved first and last residue. A D gene is named only where the DNA matches it firmly. Clone size appears in some rows only: once, few, many, or a class for an expanded clone.

CDR3 protein: CASSYRGLAAFF
J gene: TRBJ1-1
clone size: once
D gene: TRBD1
V gene: TRBV12-3/TRBV12-4

CDR3 protein: CASSPTGQAMAGPLHF
J gene: TRBJ1-6
clone size: few
D gene: TRBD1
V gene: TRBV18

CDR3 protein: CASSPGLAGEELFF
J gene: TRBJ2-2
clone size: -
D gene: TRBD2
V gene: TRBV27

CDR3 protein: CASSLEAGGNSYEQYF
J gene: TRBJ2-7
clone size: -
D gene: TRBD1
V gene: TRBV5-1

CDR3 protein: CASRAGSGTQETQYF
J gene: TRBJ2-5
clone size: -
D gene: -
V gene: TRBV2

CDR3 protein: CASIRGGSYEQYF
J gene: TRBJ2-7
clone size: few
D gene: TRBD2
V gene: TRBV28

CDR3 protein: CASSLNRGLFTEQYF
J gene: TRBJ2-7
clone size: -
D gene: -
V gene: TRBV3-1

CDR3 protein: CASSLASRVATEAFF
J gene: TRBJ1-1
clone size: once
D gene: -
V gene: TRBV5-1

CDR3 protein: CASSQEGGAGNTIYF
J gene: TRBJ1-3
clone size: -
D gene: -
V gene: TRBV4-1

CDR3 protein: CASSLGRSYEQYF
J gene: TRBJ2-7
clone size: -
D gene: -
V gene: TRBV7-9

CDR3 protein: CASSVMGRNTEAFF
J gene: TRBJ1-1
clone size: -
D gene: -
V gene: TRBV6-1

CDR3 protein: CASSLDNTYGYTF
J gene: TRBJ1-2
clone size: few
D gene: -
V gene: TRBV5-4

CDR3 protein: CSAGDRGMSQPQHF
J gene: TRBJ1-5
clone size: few
D gene: TRBD1
V gene: TRBV20-1

CDR3 protein: CASSGDSGTGELFF
J gene: TRBJ2-2
clone size: few
D gene: TRBD1
V gene: TRBV27

CDR3 protein: CASSEQGGNNSPLHF
J gene: TRBJ1-6
clone size: few
D gene: -
V gene: TRBV25-1

CDR3 protein: CASSLSGRYTEAFF
J gene: TRBJ1-1
clone size: few
D gene: -
V gene: TRBV12-3/TRBV12-4

CDR3 protein: CASSRTGTGNYGYTF
J gene: TRBJ1-2
clone size: -
D gene: TRBD1
V gene: TRBV7-3

CDR3 protein: CASSSAGSGYTF
J gene: TRBJ1-2
clone size: few
D gene: -
V gene: TRBV6-1

CDR3 protein: CSAGSRPANYGYTF
J gene: TRBJ1-2
clone size: -
D gene: -
V gene: TRBV20-1

CDR3 protein: CASSDSLGGSEQFF
J gene: TRBJ2-1
clone size: -
D gene: -
V gene: TRBV5-1

CDR3 protein: CASSSEGGTQYF
J gene: TRBJ2-5
clone size: -
D gene: -
V gene: TRBV6-1

CDR3 protein: CATSDFGRGLYNEQFF
J gene: TRBJ2-1
clone size: few
D gene: -
V gene: TRBV24-1

CDR3 protein: CASSYSGGGRDTQYF
J gene: TRBJ2-3
clone size: -
D gene: -
V gene: TRBV6-5

CDR3 protein: CASTPWGESGYTF
J gene: TRBJ1-2
clone size: -
D gene: -
V gene: TRBV12-3/TRBV12-4

CDR3 protein: CASSRDGPDTDTQYF
J gene: TRBJ2-3
clone size: -
D gene: -
V gene: TRBV7-2

CDR3 protein: CASSDGTGALKTQYF
J gene: TRBJ2-5
clone size: -
D gene: TRBD1
V gene: TRBV25-1

CDR3 protein: CASTSDRAQPQHF
J gene: TRBJ1-5
clone size: few
D gene: TRBD1
V gene: TRBV7-9

CDR3 protein: CASSLGGGTDTQYF
J gene: TRBJ2-3
clone size: -
D gene: TRBD2
V gene: TRBV19

CDR3 protein: CASSSGSETQYF
J gene: TRBJ2-5
clone size: -
D gene: -
V gene: TRBV5-5

CDR3 protein: CASSFSGGARYQETQYF
J gene: TRBJ2-5
clone size: -
D gene: TRBD2
V gene: TRBV5-1

CDR3 protein: CASSLTGTSYEQYF
J gene: TRBJ2-7
clone size: -
D gene: -
V gene: TRBV5-1

CDR3 protein: CASSVLRQGSSSPLHF
J gene: TRBJ1-6
clone size: -
D gene: -
V gene: TRBV2